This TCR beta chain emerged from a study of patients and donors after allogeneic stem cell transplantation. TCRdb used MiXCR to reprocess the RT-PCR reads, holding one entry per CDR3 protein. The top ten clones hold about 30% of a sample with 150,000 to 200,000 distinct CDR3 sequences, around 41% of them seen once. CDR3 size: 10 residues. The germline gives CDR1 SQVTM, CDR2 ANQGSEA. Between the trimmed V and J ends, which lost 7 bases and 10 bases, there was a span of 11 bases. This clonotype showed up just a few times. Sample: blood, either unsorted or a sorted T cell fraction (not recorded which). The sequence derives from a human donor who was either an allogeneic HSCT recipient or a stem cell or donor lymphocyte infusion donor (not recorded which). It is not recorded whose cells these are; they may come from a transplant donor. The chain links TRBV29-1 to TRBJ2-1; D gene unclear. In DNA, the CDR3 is TGCAGCGCCGGATCCCGGGAGCAGTTCTTC. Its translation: CSAGSREQFF.